This record concerns one T cell receptor beta chain sequence. Its target is unknown. This CDR3 has 15 residues. V was shortened by 0 bases and J by 0 bases, with 7 bases between the two germline ends. From germline, CDR1 is SGHRS and CDR2 YFSETQ. These data originate in a study of OX40 agonist ivuxolimab in advanced cancers. Study-wide results and limits: Clonal expansion by week 6 occurred in CD4+ and CD8+ blood T cells (at 0.1 to 3.0 mg/kg).

TCRdb's table, derived via immunoSEQ multiplex PCR, lists solely in-frame clones and lacks some. Of 30,000 to 40,000 clones in the sample, 70% to 85% were seen once. The V call is TRBV5-1, the J call TRBJ1-5; D unclear. Sample: CD4+ or CD8+ T cells sorted from blood, taken in a trial of the OX40 agonist ivuxolimab. This sequence originates from an adult with an advanced solid tumor such as melanoma, head and neck, liver or kidney cancer. CDR3 coding DNA: TGCGCCAGCAGCTTGGGGGTCTATAGCAATCAGCCCCAGCATTTT. This sequence encodes CASSLGVYSNQPQHF.